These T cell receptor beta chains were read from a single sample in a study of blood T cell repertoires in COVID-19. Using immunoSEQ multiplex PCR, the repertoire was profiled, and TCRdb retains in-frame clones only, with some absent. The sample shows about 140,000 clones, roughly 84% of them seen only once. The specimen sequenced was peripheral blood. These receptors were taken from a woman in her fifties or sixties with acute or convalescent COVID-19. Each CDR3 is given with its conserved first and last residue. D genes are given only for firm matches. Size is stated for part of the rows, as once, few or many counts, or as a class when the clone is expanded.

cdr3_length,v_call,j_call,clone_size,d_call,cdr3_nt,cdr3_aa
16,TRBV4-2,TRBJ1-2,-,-,TGTGCCAGCAGCCAAGATGGTGGGGCTGGACACTATGGCTACACCTTC,CASSQDGGAGHYGYTF
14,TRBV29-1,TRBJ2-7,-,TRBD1,TGCAGCGTTGGCAAGGGGACAGGGGCCTACGAGCAGTACTTC,CSVGKGTGAYEQYF
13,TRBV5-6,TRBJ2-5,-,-,TGTGCCAGCAGCCCGGGACATGGCGGGACCCAGTACTTC,CASSPGHGGTQYF
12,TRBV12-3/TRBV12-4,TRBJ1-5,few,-,TGTGCCAGCAGCCTAGGGGATCAGCCCCAGCATTTT,CASSLGDQPQHF
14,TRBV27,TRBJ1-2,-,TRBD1,TGTGCCAGCAGTCCCACCGGACAGGGTTTAGGCTACACCTTC,CASSPTGQGLGYTF
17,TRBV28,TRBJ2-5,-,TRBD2,TGTGCCAGCAGTTTACATACTAGCGGGAGATTGGGTGAGACCCAGTACTTC,CASSLHTSGRLGETQYF
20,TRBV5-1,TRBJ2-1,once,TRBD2,TGCGCCAGCAGTCGACTTCCGGCCCCCCTGGCGGGAGGGTCCTACAATGAGCAGTTCTTC,CASSRLPAPLAGGSYNEQFF
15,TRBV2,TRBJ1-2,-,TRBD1,TGTGCCAGCAGTGAAGGCAGGGGGCAAGTTGGTGGCTACACCTTC,CASSEGRGQVGGYTF
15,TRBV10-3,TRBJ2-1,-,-,TGTGCCATCAGTGGGGCAGGGCCCCCAATCAATCAGCAGTTCTTC,CAISGAGPPINQQFF
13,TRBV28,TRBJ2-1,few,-,TGTGCCAGCAGTGCAACAGCCTTCAATGAGCAGTTCTTC,CASSATAFNEQFF
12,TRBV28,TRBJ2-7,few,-,TGTGCCAGCAGTTTACGTGAGACTCGGCAGTACTTC,CASSLRETRQYF
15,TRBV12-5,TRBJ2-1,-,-,TGTGCTAGTGGTTTTCCGGGGTCCTCCTACAATGAGCAGTTCTTC,CASGFPGSSYNEQFF
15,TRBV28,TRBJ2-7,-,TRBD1,TGTGCCAGCAGGCTATTCGGGACAGGGGTCAGCGAGCAGTACTTC,CASRLFGTGVSEQYF
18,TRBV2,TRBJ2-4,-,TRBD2,TGTGCCAGCATACTTCTAGCGGGAGGTGGTATGGCCAAAAACATTCAGTACTTC,CASILLAGGGMAKNIQYF
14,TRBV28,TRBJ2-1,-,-,TGTGCCAGCAGGAAACAGGGAACCTACAATGAGCAGTTCTTC,CASRKQGTYNEQFF
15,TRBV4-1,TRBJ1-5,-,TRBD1,TGCGCCAGCAGCCAAGACGGACAGGGGAATCAGCCCCAGCATTTT,CASSQDGQGNQPQHF
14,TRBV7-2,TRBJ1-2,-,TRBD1,TGTGCCAGCGGCGGGGACAGAGCTATCTATGGCTACACCTTC,CASGGDRAIYGYTF
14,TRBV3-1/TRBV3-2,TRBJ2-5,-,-,TGTGCCAGCAGCCAGGACACAGTCCAAGAGACCCAGTACTTC,CASSQDTVQETQYF
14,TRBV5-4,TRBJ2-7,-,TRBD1,TGTGCCAGCAGCTTAGGGGGACAGGTCTACGAGCAGTACTTC,CASSLGGQVYEQYF
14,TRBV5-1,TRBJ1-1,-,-,TGCGCCAGCAGCTTTGGGGGCGGGAGATTTGAAGCTTTCTTT,CASSFGGGRFEAFF
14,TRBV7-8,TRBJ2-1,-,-,TGTGCCAGCAGCTTATGGCGGGATAGTGATGAGCAGTTCTTC,CASSLWRDSDEQFF
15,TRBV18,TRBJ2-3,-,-,TGTGCCAGCTCACCGTCCCGGTCTGGCACAGATACGCAGTATTTT,CASSPSRSGTDTQYF
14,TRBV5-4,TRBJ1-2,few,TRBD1,TGTGCCAGCAGCCGGGACAGAGGCGCTCATGGCTACACCTTC,CASSRDRGAHGYTF
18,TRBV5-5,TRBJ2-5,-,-,TGTGCCAGCAGCTGGGCCGGGGGGGCACAGGGGGCGCGGGAGACCCAGTACTTC,CASSWAGGAQGARETQYF
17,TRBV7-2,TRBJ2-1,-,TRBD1,TGTGCCAGCAGCCCTCAAGGGACAGGGAGATACTACAATGAGCAGTTCTTC,CASSPQGTGRYYNEQFF
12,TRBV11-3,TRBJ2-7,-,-,TGTGCCAGCAGCACTACAAGATACGAGCAGTACTTC,CASSTTRYEQYF
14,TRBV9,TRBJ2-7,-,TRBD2,TGTGCCAGCAGCGCCGGGACTAGCTCCTACGAGCAGTACTTC,CASSAGTSSYEQYF
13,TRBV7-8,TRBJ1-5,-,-,TGTGCCAGCAGCTTATGGGGAGACCAGCCCCAGCATTTT,CASSLWGDQPQHF
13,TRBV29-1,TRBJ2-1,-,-,TGCAGCGTTGCGGGCAGGGCATACAATGAGCAGTTCTTC,CSVAGRAYNEQFF
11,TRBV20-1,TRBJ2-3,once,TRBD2,TGCAGTGTTATGACTAGCCCTACGCAGTATTTT,CSVMTSPTQYF
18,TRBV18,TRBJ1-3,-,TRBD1,TGTGCCAGCTCACGCACAGTCCAGGACAGGGCCCCTGGAAACACCATATATTTT,CASSRTVQDRAPGNTIYF
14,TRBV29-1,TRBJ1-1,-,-,TGCAGCGTTGATACCTTGACAGTGAACACTGAAGCTTTCTTT,CSVDTLTVNTEAFF
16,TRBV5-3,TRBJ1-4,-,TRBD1,TGTGCCAGAAGACGAGCACAGGGGGCGTATAACGAAAAACTGTTTTTT,CARRRAQGAYNEKLFF
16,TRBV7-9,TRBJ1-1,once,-,TGTGCCAGCAGCTTAGGGCCCCCCAAGGGGAACTCTGAAGCTTTCTTT,CASSLGPPKGNSEAFF
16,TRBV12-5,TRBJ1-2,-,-,TGTGCTAGTTCTCCTTCGACGGCTTTGAAGCGCGATGGCTACACCTTC,CASSPSTALKRDGYTF
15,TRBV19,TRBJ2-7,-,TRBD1,TGTGCCAGTAGTATAGAACAGGGGGCTTCCTACGAGCAGTACTTC,CASSIEQGASYEQYF
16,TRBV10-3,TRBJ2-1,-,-,TGTGCCATCAGTGAGCCCCCTTCGATAGTCGGTTTGGAGCAGTTCTTC,CAISEPPSIVGLEQFF
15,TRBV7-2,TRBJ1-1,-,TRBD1,TGTGCCAGCAGCTTAGTTCAGGGGGTTTTGACTGAAGCTTTCTTT,CASSLVQGVLTEAFF
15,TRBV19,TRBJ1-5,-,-,TGTGCCAGTAGTATGATTGGAGGGGTGAGTCAGCCCCAGCATTTT,CASSMIGGVSQPQHF
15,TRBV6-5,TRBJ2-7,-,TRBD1,TGTGCCAGCAGCCCCAGCATGACAGGGTCCTACGAGCAGTACTTC,CASSPSMTGSYEQYF
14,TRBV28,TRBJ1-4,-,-,TGTGCCAGCAGTTTCTACGGGGATAATGAAAAACTGTTTTTT,CASSFYGDNEKLFF
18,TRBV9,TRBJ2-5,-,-,TGTGCCAGCAGCCCGTTCTCGTGGAGGGGCTTTGGTTGGGAGACCCAGTACTTC,CASSPFSWRGFGWETQYF
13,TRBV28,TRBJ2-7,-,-,TGTGCCAGCAGTTTATTCCAGGGGAACGAGCAGTACTTC,CASSLFQGNEQYF
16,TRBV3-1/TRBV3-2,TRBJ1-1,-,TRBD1,TGTGCCAGCAGCCCGGACACCGGGACAGGAGAGTCCCAAGCTTTCTTT,CASSPDTGTGESQAFF
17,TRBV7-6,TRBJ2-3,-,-,TGTGCCAGCAGCTCCGGACTGCGCGGGGGCCGCACAGATACGCAGTATTTT,CASSSGLRGGRTDTQYF